The 31 T cell receptor beta chains presented below share a single source sample, sequenced in a study of response to subunit inactivated influenza vaccine. TCRdb passed the RT-PCR reads through MiXCR, listing each CDR3 protein once. The repertoire holds about 650,000 distinct CDR3 sequences, with 15% to 17% as singletons. The source material was PBMCs from blood, sampled about 13 days after vaccination. These receptors were obtained from a man aged 45 to 65 who received an inactivated influenza vaccine.

This clonotype showed up many times. This chain connects TRBV4-3 to TRBJ2-7, with 10 positions matching TRBD1. CDR1 is LGHNA, CDR2 YSLEER, per germline. Unmatched junction bases numbered 6, after V lost 0 bases and J lost 4 bases. This CDR3 is 16 amino acids long. The CDR3 bases are TGCGCCAGCAGCCAAGATTTGGGACAGGGGCGGTACGAGCAGTACTTC. Residues: CASSQDLGQGRYEQYF.

The sample holds many counts of this clonotype. The chain carries TRBV7-2 and TRBJ1-6; D not certain. V shed 2 bases and J shed 8 bases, with 7 bases lying between them. This CDR3 region has 13 residues. Germline CDR1 SGHTA, CDR2 FQGNSA. This CDR3 is CASSLMRDSPLHF. In nucleotides, the CDR3 is TGTGCCAGCAGCTTAATGCGTGATTCACCCCTCCACTTT.

This clonotype was seen a handful of times. The chain is built from TRBV11-2 and TRBJ2-5, with TRBD1 matching 9 bases. Germline assignment: CDR1 SGHAT and CDR2 FQNNGV. The CDR3 extends over 16 amino acids. J gave up 3 bases and V 3 bases, and 8 bases lay outside the gene matches. The CDR3 spells CASSLDRGFSKETQYF. The CDR3 bases are TGTGCCAGCAGCTTGGACAGGGGCTTCTCAAAAGAGACCCAGTACTTC.

The V call is TRBV27, the J call TRBJ2-7; tentatively, D is TRBD1 (6 bases). The CDR3 spans 18 residues. Germline V lookup: CDR1 MNHEY, CDR2 SMNVEV (reference sequence). V lost 1 base and J lost 0, with 19 bases in between. The DNA for the CDR3 is TGTGCCAGCAGTTTATACCCCCCGACAGGCTCTAGCTCCTACGAGCAGTACTTC. It encodes CASSLYPPTGSSSYEQYF.

This chain links TRBV5-1 with TRBJ2-4; D gene ambiguous. Trimming left V 5 bases short and J 0 bases short, with 15 bases between. Germline V gene data show CDR1 as SGHRS and CDR2 as YFSETQ. This CDR3 has 16 residues. CDR3: CASSQGSLLAKNIQYF. The CDR3 DNA reads as TGCGCCAGCAGTCAAGGCAGCCTTTTAGCCAAAAACATTCAGTACTTC.

This clonotype appeared a few times. The chain links TRBV6-2 or TRBV6-3 to TRBJ2-3; D not resolved. This CDR3 contains 14 residues. Looked up from germline, CDR1 is MNHEY and CDR2 is SVGEGT. With 6 bases removed from V and 0 bases from J, the gap between germline ends came to 10 bases. The CDR3 nucleotides read TGTGCCAGCAGAAACCTTTCTAGCACAGATACGCAGTATTTT. Translated: CASRNLSSTDTQYF.

This clonotype has only a few counts. V usage is TRBV11-2 and J usage is TRBJ2-5; TRBD1 is a possible D gene (5 bases). The CDR3 is 13 residues long. Trimming shortened V by 6 bases and J by 5 bases, and 13 bases separated the two germline ends. Germline-derived CDR1 and CDR2 are SGHAT and FQNNGV. The CDR3 here is CASRPQGGETQYF. For the CDR3, the DNA is TGTGCCAGCAGACCCCAGGGCGGTGAGACCCAGTACTTC.

The genes are TRBV7-2 and TRBJ2-7; 8 nucleotides match TRBD1. The CDR3 has 16 amino acids. Per the germline V gene, CDR1 is SGHTA and CDR2 is FQGNSA. Losses at the gene ends were 5 bases for V and 3 bases for J; bases not matched to a gene: 12. The CDR3 region has the DNA TGTGCCAGCAGCCCCAACCTCAGGGGGCCGGGCTACGAGCAGTACTTC. It translates to CASSPNLRGPGYEQYF.

In this sample, this clonotype turned up a few times. The J gene is TRBJ2-7, the V gene TRBV9, with 7 bases that match TRBD1. There are 15 residues in the CDR3. Germline CDR1 SGDLS, CDR2 YYNGEE. V gave up 3 bases and J gave up 5 bases; unmatched junction bases: 11. The CDR3 coding sequence is TGTGCCAGCAGCGCCCCGACAGGGCCAGGGAACGAGCAGTACTTC. Its translation: CASSAPTGPGNEQYF. Full variable domain (outside the CDR3, taken from reference TRBV9 and TRBJ2-7): DSGVTQTPKHLITATGQRVTLRCSPRSGDLSVYWYQQSLDQGLQFLIQYYNGEERAKGNILERFSAQQFPDLHSELNLSSLELGDSALYFCASSAPTGPGNEQYFGPGTRLTVT.

The sample holds a few counts of this clonotype. The J gene is TRBJ2-5, the V gene TRBV20-1, with no clear D. V was pared by 0 bases and J by 2 bases, with 10 bases between. The V gene's germline CDR1 is DFQATT and CDR2 SNEGSKA (reference sequence). The CDR3 is 14 residues long. The CDR3 DNA sequence: TGCAGTGCTAGAGAGAGTCAGGAGCAAGAGACCCAGTACTTC. Residues: CSARESQEQETQYF.

At least ten counts were recorded for this clonotype. This chain links TRBV24-1 with TRBJ2-1; maybe TRBD2 (6 bases). The CDR3 runs 14 residues. Germline V CDR1 and CDR2: KGHDR, SFDVKD. Trimming removed 7 bases from V and 1 base from J, with 10 bases in between. CDR3 loop: CATRAGTSYNEQFF. The CDR3 DNA reads as TGTGCCACCAGGGCAGGGACTTCCTACAATGAGCAGTTCTTC.

A few counts support this clonotype. The chain carries TRBV18 and TRBJ2-3, with a tentative D call TRBD2 (6 bases). Trimming removed 2 bases from V and 4 bases from J, with 19 bases in between. The CDR3 length is 17 residues. Germline CDR1 is KGHSH and CDR2 is LQKENI. CDR3 DNA: TGTGCCAGCTCACCAGTGAAGACTAGGCCCACAGCAGATACGCAGTATTTT. This translates into CASSPVKTRPTADTQYF. Based on the CDR3 plus reference TRBV18 and TRBJ2-3, the full variable domain is NAGVMQNPRHLVRRRGQEARLRCSPMKGHSHVYWYRQLPEEGLKFMVYLQKENIIDESGMPKERFSAEFPKEGPSILRIQQVVRGDSAAYFCASSPVKTRPTADTQYFGPGTRLTVL.

Here the CDR3 DNA reads TGTGCCACCAGCAGAGATGTAACGCTTTCTGGAAACACCATATATTTT. As protein: CATSRDVTLSGNTIYF. V is TRBV15 and J is TRBJ1-3, with no clear D. This CDR3 is built from 16 residues. V shed 0 bases and J shed 1 base, with 10 bases lying between them. CDR1 and CDR2 from the germline V gene are LNHNV and YYDKDF (reference sequence).

This chain links TRBV28 with TRBJ2-4, with D unresolved. The CDR3 is 15 amino acids. V was clipped by 6 bases and J by 4 bases, with 16 bases between them. The V gene's germline CDR1 is MDHEN and CDR2 SYDVKM. The CDR3 is CASSPIRDGKNIQYF. The DNA of the CDR3 is TGTGCCAGCAGCCCGATAAGGGATGGAAAAAACATTCAGTACTTC. Filled out from reference TRBV28 and TRBJ2-4, the complete variable domain reads DVKVTQSSRYLVKRTGEKVFLECVQDMDHENMFWYRQDPGLGLRLIYFSYDVKMKEKGDIPEGYSVSREKKERFSLILESASTNQTSMYLCASSPIRDGKNIQYFGAGTRLSVL.

In this sample, this clonotype turned up many times. V is TRBV3-1 and J is TRBJ2-1; 14 positions match TRBD2. Germline V gene data show CDR1 as LGHDT and CDR2 as YNNKEL (reference sequence). V lost 4 bases and J lost 6; bases outside the gene matches: 5. The CDR3 has 16 residues. CDR3 residues: CASSPKGLAGANEQFF. The CDR3 nucleotides are TGTGCCAGCAGCCCAAAGGGACTAGCGGGAGCCAATGAGCAGTTCTTC.

This clonotype was seen many times. The rearrangement joins TRBV6-2 or TRBV6-3 to TRBJ2-7; D might be TRBD1 or TRBD2, each matching 5 bases. The CDR3 sequence is 14 residues long. V gave up 1 base and J gave up 3 bases, with 10 bases separating them. Germline CDR1 and CDR2: MNHEY and SVGEGT. The CDR3 is CASSYLSGRYEQYF. Written as DNA, the CDR3 is TGTGCCAGCAGTTACTTATCGGGGCGCTACGAGCAGTACTTC.

This clonotype was counted only a few times. This chain uses TRBV7-2 with TRBJ2-3; 13 bases fit TRBD2. V dropped 0 bases and J dropped 9; count of bases not matched to a gene: 9. The germline gives CDR1 SGHTA, CDR2 FQGNSA. The CDR3 runs to 17 residues. The chain's CDR3 is CASSLAQTGGLAGTQYF. The CDR3 DNA follows: TGTGCCAGCAGCTTAGCGCAAACAGGGGGACTAGCGGGAACGCAGTATTTT.

This clonotype has only a few counts. The chain joins TRBV6-5 to TRBJ2-3; possible D gene TRBD2, 7 bases. This CDR3 region has 15 residues. The germline V gene has CDR1 MNHEY and CDR2 SVGAGI. V gave up 2 bases and J gave up 5 bases, with 14 bases separating them. DNA of the CDR3: TGTGCCAGCAGTTACGGGGGGGGGCCGGGAGATACGCAGTATTTT. It yields the protein CASSYGGGPGDTQYF.

This clonotype was observed a single time. The chain joins TRBV24-1 to TRBJ2-7; D perhaps matches TRBD1 (5 bases). CDR1 KGHDR and CDR2 SFDVKD come from the germline V gene. The V end lost 6 bases, the J end lost 4 bases, and 9 bases lay between the germline ends. This CDR3 is built from 12 residues. The DNA of the CDR3 is TGTGCCACCAGTCCCCAGGGATACGAGCAGTACTTC. It codes for CATSPQGYEQYF.

The genes are TRBV9 and TRBJ2-7, with TRBD1 matching over 12 bases. J lost 7 bases, V lost 4 bases, and 9 bases had no gene match. Germline assignment: CDR1 SGDLS and CDR2 YYNGEE. The CDR3 extends over 15 amino acids. CDR3 DNA: TGTGCCAGCAGCTCCCGGGGACAGGGGGCGGGGGAGCAGTACTTC. Translated: CASSSRGQGAGEQYF.

This clonotype showed up just a few times. The rearrangement joins TRBV5-1 to TRBJ1-1; 10 positions match TRBD1. Germline lookup yields CDR1 SGHRS and CDR2 YFSETQ. This CDR3 is built from 14 residues. V lost 8 bases and J lost 3; bases outside the gene matches: 7. CDR3 DNA sequence: TGCGCCAGTAACCTGGGACAGGGGTACACTGAAGCTTTCTTT. Translation: CASNLGQGYTEAFF.

The chain combines TRBV27 with TRBJ1-5, with a tentative D call TRBD1 (5 bases). V was pared by 7 bases and J by 5 bases, with 12 bases between. The length of the CDR3 is 13 residues. CDR1 is MNHEY, CDR2 SMNVEV, per germline (reference sequence). The DNA for the CDR3 is TGTGCCAGCAAAACGGGAGGGGATCAGCCCCAGCATTTT. Translation gives CASKTGGDQPQHF.

This clonotype occurred a few times. The chain combines TRBV9 with TRBJ1-4, with D tentatively TRBD1 (5 bases). Germline V gives CDR1 SGDLS, CDR2 YYNGEE. The CDR3 extends over 15 amino acids. V was shortened by 0 bases and J by 0 bases, with 6 bases between the two germline ends. CDR3 loop: CASSVGQTTNEKLFF. In DNA form, the CDR3 reads TGTGCCAGCAGCGTAGGACAGACAACTAATGAAAAACTGTTTTTT.

The V and J genes are TRBV10-3 and TRBJ1-2; the D gene is possibly TRBD1 (5 bases). Germline-derived CDR1 and CDR2 are ENHRY and SYGVKD. CDR3 length: 14 residues. Trimming cost V 6 bases and J 5 bases, with 16 bases left between them. CDR3 coding DNA: TGTGCCATCAGGGATACTAGTGGGGGGTATGGCTACACCTTC. Protein: CAIRDTSGGYGYTF.

Only a few counts were recorded for this clonotype. The rearrangement links TRBV20-1 to TRBJ2-4; possibly TRBD1 for D (6 bases). Trimming removed 3 bases at V and 5 bases at J, with 11 bases between. Germline V CDR1 and CDR2: DFQATT, SNEGSKA (reference sequence). The CDR3 is made up of 13 amino acids. DNA for the CDR3: TGCAGTGCTAGCTACAGGGCAGAAAACATTCAGTACTTC. Translation: CSASYRAENIQYF.

This clonotype has just a few counts. V gene TRBV11-2 combines with J gene TRBJ2-7; D call uncertain. The CDR3 is 12 residues long. Per germline, CDR1 SGHAT and CDR2 FQNNGV. Between the trimmed V and J ends, which lost 0 bases and 7 bases, there was a span of 7 bases. The CDR3 nucleotides read TGTGCCAGCAGCTTAGAGGTTTGGGAGCAGTACTTC. Amino acid sequence: CASSLEVWEQYF. Looking up the rest from reference TRBV11-2 and TRBJ2-7 gives the full variable domain: EAGVAQSPRYKIIEKRQSVAFWCNPISGHATLYWYQQILGQGPKLLIQFQNNGVVDDSQLPKDRFSAERLKGVDSTLKIQPAKLEDSAVYLCASSLEVWEQYFGPGTRLTVT.

J is TRBJ1-1 and V is TRBV7-9; unclear D gene. Trimming took off 6 bases at V and 1 base at J, with 9 bases between the two ends. CDR1 is SEHNR, CDR2 FQNEAQ, per germline (reference sequence). The CDR3 runs to 13 residues. The DNA of the CDR3 is TGTGCCAGCAGAGGACGGAAGAACACTGAAGCTTTCTTT. It encodes CASRGRKNTEAFF.

CDR3 amino acids: CASSSAGVGSYNSPLHF. In DNA form, the CDR3 reads TGTGCCAGCAGTTCCGCGGGGGTCGGCTCCTATAATTCACCCCTCCACTTT. This sequence joins TRBV6-5 and TRBJ1-6; TRBD1 might be the D (5 bases). This CDR3 region has 17 residues. V was shortened by 4 bases and J by 0 bases, with 13 bases between the two germline ends. Germline loops: CDR1 MNHEY, CDR2 SVGAGI.

The chain joins TRBV7-3 to TRBJ2-7; tentatively, D is TRBD2 (5 bases). This CDR3 comprises 14 residues. Germline CDR1 is SGHTA and CDR2 is FQGTGA. The germline V and J ends were trimmed by 5 bases and 4 bases, with 15 bases remaining between them. CDR3 nucleotides: TGTGCCAGCAGCCCCTCGACTAACCTATACGAGCAGTACTTC. Residues: CASSPSTNLYEQYF.

The rearrangement uses TRBV3-1 and TRBJ2-7; possibly TRBD1 for D (5 bases). The germline V gene has CDR1 LGHDT and CDR2 YNNKEL (reference sequence). Trimming pared 6 bases from V and 6 bases from J, leaving 12 bases between. CDR3 length: 12 amino acids. This CDR3 is CASSRQSFEQYF. The DNA for the CDR3 is TGTGCCAGCAGTCGACAGAGTTTCGAGCAGTACTTC.

This clonotype appeared a few times. DNA of the CDR3: TGTGCCAGCAGCTTGTTCGGGGACAGCTCCTACAATGAGCAGTTCTTC. Residues: CASSLFGDSSYNEQFF. This sequence joins TRBV11-3 and TRBJ2-1; 7 bases are shared with TRBD1. CDR1 SGHNT and CDR2 YENEEA come from the germline V gene. CDR3 length equals 16 residues. V gave up 3 bases and J gave up 0 bases; unmatched junction bases: 5. Supplemented by reference TRBV11-3 and TRBJ2-1, the full variable domain reads EAGVVQSPRYKIIEKKQPVAFWCNPISGHNTLYWYLQNLGQGPELLIRYENEEAVDDSQLPKDRFSAERLKGVDSTLKIQPAELGDSAVYLCASSLFGDSSYNEQFFGPGTRLTVL.